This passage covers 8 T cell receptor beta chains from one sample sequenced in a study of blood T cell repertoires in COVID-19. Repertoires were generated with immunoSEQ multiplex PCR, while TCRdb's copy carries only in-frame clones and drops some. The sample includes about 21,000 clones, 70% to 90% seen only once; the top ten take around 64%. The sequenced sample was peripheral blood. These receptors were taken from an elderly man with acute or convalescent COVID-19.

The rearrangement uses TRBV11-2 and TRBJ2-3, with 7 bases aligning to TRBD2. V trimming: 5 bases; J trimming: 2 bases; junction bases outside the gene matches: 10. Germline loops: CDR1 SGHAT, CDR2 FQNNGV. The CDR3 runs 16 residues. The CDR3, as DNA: TGTGCCAGCAGCCCCTGGGCGGGAGACGCCACAGATACGCAGTATTTT. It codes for CASSPWAGDATDTQYF.

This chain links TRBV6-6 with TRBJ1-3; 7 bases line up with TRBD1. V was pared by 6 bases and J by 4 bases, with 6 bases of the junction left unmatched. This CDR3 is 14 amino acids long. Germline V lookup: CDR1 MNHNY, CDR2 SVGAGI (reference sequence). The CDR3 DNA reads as TGTGCCAGCAGCAGACAGGGCTCAGGAAACACCATATATTTT. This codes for CASSRQGSGNTIYF.

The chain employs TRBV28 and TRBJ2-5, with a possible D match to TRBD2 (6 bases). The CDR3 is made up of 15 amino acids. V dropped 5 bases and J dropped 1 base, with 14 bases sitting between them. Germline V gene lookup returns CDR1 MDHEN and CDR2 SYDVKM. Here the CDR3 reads CASSPGGGAQETQYF. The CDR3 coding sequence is TGTGCCAGCAGTCCCGGGGGTGGGGCCCAAGAGACCCAGTACTTC.

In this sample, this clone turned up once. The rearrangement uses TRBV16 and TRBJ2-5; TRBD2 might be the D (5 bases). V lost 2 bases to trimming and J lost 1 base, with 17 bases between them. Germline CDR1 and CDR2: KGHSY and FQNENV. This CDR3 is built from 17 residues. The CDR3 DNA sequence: TGTGCCAGCAGCCAAGGGAGCGGAGGAACCTCCCAAGAGACCCAGTACTTC. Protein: CASSQGSGGTSQETQYF.

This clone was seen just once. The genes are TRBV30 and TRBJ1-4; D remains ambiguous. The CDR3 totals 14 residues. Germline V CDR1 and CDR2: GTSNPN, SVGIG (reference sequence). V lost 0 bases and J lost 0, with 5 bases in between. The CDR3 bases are TGTGCCTGGAGTGTCGGAGCAACTAATGAAAAACTGTTTTTT. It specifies CAWSVGATNEKLFF.

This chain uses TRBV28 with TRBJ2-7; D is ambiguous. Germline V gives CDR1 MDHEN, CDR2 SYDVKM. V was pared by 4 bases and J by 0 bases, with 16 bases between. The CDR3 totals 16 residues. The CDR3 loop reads CASSSPGNRNSYEQYF. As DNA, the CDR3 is TGTGCCAGCAGTTCCCCAGGTAATCGAAACTCCTACGAGCAGTACTTC. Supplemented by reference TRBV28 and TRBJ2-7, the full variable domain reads DVKVTQSSRYLVKRTGEKVFLECVQDMDHENMFWYRQDPGLGLRLIYFSYDVKMKEKGDIPEGYSVSREKKERFSLILESASTNQTSMYLCASSSPGNRNSYEQYFGPGTRLTVT.

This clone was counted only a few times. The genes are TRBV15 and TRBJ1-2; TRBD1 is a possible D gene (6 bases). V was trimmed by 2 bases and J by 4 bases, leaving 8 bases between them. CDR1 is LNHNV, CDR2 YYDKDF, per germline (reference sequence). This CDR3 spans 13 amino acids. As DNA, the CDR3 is TGTGCCACCAGCAGACCGACAGGCTATGGCTACACCTTC. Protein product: CATSRPTGYGYTF.

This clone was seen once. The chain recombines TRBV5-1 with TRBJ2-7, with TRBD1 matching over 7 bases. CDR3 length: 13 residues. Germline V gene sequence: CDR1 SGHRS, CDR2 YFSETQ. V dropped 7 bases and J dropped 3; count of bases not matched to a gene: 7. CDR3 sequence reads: CASSQGQIYEQYF. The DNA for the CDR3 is TGCGCCAGCTCCCAGGGACAGATCTACGAGCAGTACTTC.